Each of the 15 T cell receptor beta chains below was sequenced from the same sample in a study of cytomegalovirus exposure and HLA in healthy donors. It was with 60 Vbeta and 13 Jbeta primers that the PCR ran. Produced via immunoSEQ multiplex PCR; TCRdb's table is partial and in-frame only. Of under 300,000 clones in the sample, 86% were seen once. What was sequenced was PBMCs. The origin of the receptors is a middle-aged man in good health and CMV-seropositive.

The V call is TRBV2, the J call TRBJ2-7; 11 bases align to TRBD2. V was pared by 6 bases and J by 2 bases, with 9 bases of the junction left unmatched. Germline V gives CDR1 SNHLY, CDR2 FYNNEI. CDR3 length equals 16 residues. In DNA, the CDR3 is TGTGCCAGCAGGTTACTACTTAGCGGGAGGGCCTACGAGCAGTACTTC. Amino acids: CASRLLLSGRAYEQYF.

This chain joins TRBV28 and TRBJ2-1; TRBD2 agrees at 8 bases. The germline V gene has CDR1 MDHEN and CDR2 SYDVKM. CDR3 length: 14 residues. After removal of 3 bases from V and 6 bases from J, the junction contained 4 bases not matched to a gene. CDR3 amino acids: CASSFEREINEQFF. The CDR3 DNA follows: TGTGCCAGCAGTTTCGAGCGGGAGATCAATGAGCAGTTCTTC.

This chain joins TRBV18 and TRBJ2-7; a weak D match, TRBD2 (6 bases). Germline CDR1 reads KGHSH; CDR2 reads LQKENI. CDR3 length equals 13 residues. Trimming took 1 base from V and 6 from J, leaving 10 bases between them. CDR3 sequence reads: CASSPQAGSEQYF. The DNA for the CDR3 is TGTGCCAGCTCACCACAGGCGGGGAGCGAGCAGTACTTC. Variable domain in full (rest from reference TRBV18 and TRBJ2-7): NAGVMQNPRHLVRRRGQEARLRCSPMKGHSHVYWYRQLPEEGLKFMVYLQKENIIDESGMPKERFSAEFPKEGPSILRIQQVVRGDSAAYFCASSPQAGSEQYFGPGTRLTVT.

The chain uses TRBV28 and TRBJ2-7, with 12 positions matching TRBD2. In germline, CDR1 is MDHEN, CDR2 SYDVKM. V shed 6 bases and J 6 bases; nucleotides not matched to a gene: 9. CDR3 length: 15 amino acids. The CDR3 DNA is TGTGCCAGCAGGACTCTAGCGGGAGGGAACGGCGAGCAGTACTTC. Translated: CASRTLAGGNGEQYF.

The chain combines TRBV9 with TRBJ1-4; D gene ambiguous. The CDR3 covers 16 residues. CDR1 is SGDLS, CDR2 YYNGEE, per germline. V was trimmed by 3 bases and J by 6 bases, leaving 18 bases between them. The CDR3 nucleotides are TGTGCCAGCAGCGCCCGGACCGGACTGAATGATGAAAAACTGTTTTTT. Translating gives CASSARTGLNDEKLFF.

This CDR3 is CASKRVTDNYGYTF. DNA of the CDR3: TGTGCCAGTAAGAGGGTTACAGATAACTATGGCTACACCTTC. The chain joins TRBV19 to TRBJ1-2; D is uncertain. Germline V CDR1 and CDR2: LNHDA, SQIVND (reference sequence). The CDR3 loop spans 14 amino acids. With 7 bases removed from V and 1 base from J, the gap between germline ends came to 13 bases.

Worth noting for this clone: This sample includes further DNA sequences coding for the same CDR3. The chain couples TRBV18 to TRBJ1-5; D gene ambiguous. The germline V and J ends were trimmed by 3 bases and 0 bases, with 6 bases remaining between them. This CDR3 spans 14 amino acids. Germline V gene data show CDR1 as KGHSH and CDR2 as LQKENI. CDR3 sequence (DNA): TGTGCCAGCTCACCTGCCGGTAGCAATCAGCCCCAGCATTTT. Translated, it gives CASSPAGSNQPQHF. Filled out from reference TRBV18 and TRBJ1-5, the complete variable domain reads NAGVMQNPRHLVRRRGQEARLRCSPMKGHSHVYWYRQLPEEGLKFMVYLQKENIIDESGMPKERFSAEFPKEGPSILRIQQVVRGDSAAYFCASSPAGSNQPQHFGDGTRLSIL.

As DNA, the CDR3 is TGTGCCAGCAGGAAGACTGGCCTCGGTGAGCAGTTCTTC. Translated: CASRKTGLGEQFF. The rearrangement uses TRBV6-4 and TRBJ2-1; D not resolved. The V end was cut by 6 bases, the J end by 9 bases, with 15 bases between. This CDR3 contains 13 residues. Germline CDR1 reads MRHNA; CDR2 reads SNTAGT.

The V and J genes are TRBV7-9 and TRBJ2-5, with 12 bases matching TRBD2. Germline CDR1 reads SEHNR; CDR2 reads FQNEAQ (reference sequence). The CDR3 sequence is 16 residues long. With 4 bases clipped from V and 0 bases from J, the junction kept 3 bases outside the gene matches. CDR3 DNA: TGTGCCAGCAGCTCCCGGACTAGCGGGAACCAAGAGACCCAGTACTTC. Translation gives CASSSRTSGNQETQYF.

The chain couples TRBV7-8 to TRBJ2-5; possibly TRBD1 for D (5 bases). The DNA end is more similar to TRBJ2-7, so the J call may be wrong. The CDR3 covers 13 residues. Per germline, CDR1 SGHVS and CDR2 FQNEAQ. CDR3 DNA: TGTGCCAGCACCCCACCTCAGGGCTACGAGCAGTACTTC. Protein product: CASTPPQGYEQYF.

The rearrangement joins TRBV6-5 to TRBJ2-3; D uncertain. Germline CDR1 and CDR2: MNHEY and SVGAGI. This CDR3 is 13 amino acids long. Trimming stripped 4 bases from V and 4 bases from J, with 9 bases between. DNA for the CDR3: TGTGCCAGCAGTTCTAGGTATCCAGATACGCAGTATTTT. Translated, it gives CASSSRYPDTQYF.

The chain couples TRBV11-2 to TRBJ2-3, with 9 bases lining up with TRBD2. Losses at the gene ends were 0 bases for V and 5 bases for J; bases not matched to a gene: 6. The CDR3 is 16 amino acids. CDR1 and CDR2 (germline): SGHAT, FQNNGV. For the CDR3, the DNA is TGTGCCAGCAGCTTAGATCTTAGCGGGAGATTAGATACGCAGTATTTT. Its protein product is CASSLDLSGRLDTQYF.

The V call is TRBV30, the J call TRBJ1-5, with D unclear. There are 12 residues in the CDR3. Trimming removed 2 bases from V and 8 bases from J, with 10 bases in between. From germline, CDR1 is GTSNPN and CDR2 SVGIG (reference sequence). The CDR3 is CAWSLFEEPQHF. The DNA for the CDR3 is TGTGCCTGGAGTCTTTTCGAGGAGCCCCAGCATTTT.

A note on this clone: Other DNA variants within this sample encode the same CDR3. The chain links TRBV6-1 to TRBJ1-1; the match to TRBD1 covers 7 bases. Losses at the gene ends were 6 bases for V and 0 bases for J; bases not matched to a gene: 4. The CDR3 spans 14 residues. Germline V lookup: CDR1 MNHNS, CDR2 SASEGT. The CDR3: CASSATGVNTEAFF. For the CDR3, the DNA is TGTGCCAGCAGCGCCACAGGGGTGAACACTGAAGCTTTCTTT.

The chain carries TRBV28 and TRBJ2-5, with 12 bases lining up with TRBD2. The J segment lost 4 bases and the V segment lost 6 bases, leaving 0 bases of the junction unmatched. Germline-derived CDR1 and CDR2 are MDHEN and SYDVKM. The CDR3 consists of 13 residues. The CDR3 region has the DNA TGTGCCAGCAGGACTAGCGGGAGAGAGACCCAGTACTTC. Its translation: CASRTSGRETQYF.